Shown below are 21 T cell receptor beta chains from a single sample sequenced in a study of cytomegalovirus exposure and HLA in healthy donors (dated 2017 in TCRdb). To prepare the library, the immunoSEQ multiplex PCR assay was applied. The multiplex PCR relied on a mix of 60 forward primers for TCR Vbeta segments and 13 reverse primers for TCR Jbeta segments. Held by TCRdb, this immuneACCESS table contains in-frame sequences only and omits some clones. Under half of the omission traces to an unresolved V gene where checked; the cause of the rest is unknown. For this sample there are 110,000 or so clones; around 77% appear just once. The ten largest clones add up to about 5.4% of the sample. Sequencing was performed on PBMCs. The receptors were gathered from a woman in her thirties in good health and CMV-seropositive.

This chain uses TRBV6-6 with TRBJ2-1; 7 bases are a match to TRBD1. Unmatched junction bases numbered 5, after V lost 9 bases and J lost 6 bases. The germline CDR1 and CDR2 sequences are MNHNY and SVGAGI (reference sequence). The CDR3 runs 12 residues. CDR3: CASFPGGNEQFF. CDR3 DNA sequence: TGTGCCAGTTTCCCAGGGGGCAATGAGCAGTTCTTC.

This sequence joins TRBV2 and TRBJ2-1, with a possible D match to TRBD1 (6 bases). This CDR3 has 14 amino acids. Germline CDR1 SNHLY, CDR2 FYNNEI. The V gene lost 3 bases and the J gene lost 1 base, with 7 bases spanning the gap. In DNA form, the CDR3 reads TGTGCCAGCAGTGACAGGGGTTCCTACAATGAGCAGTTCTTC. This sequence encodes CASSDRGSYNEQFF.

This chain uses TRBV10-3 with TRBJ1-3, with 10 bases identical to TRBD1. Trimming removed 10 bases from V and 3 bases from J; junction bases left unmatched: 12. The CDR3 runs to 16 residues. CDR1 ENHRY and CDR2 SYGVKD come from the germline V gene. DNA of the CDR3: TGTGCCACCTTAGACCGGGACAGGGGATTTGGAAACACCATATATTTT. Its protein product is CATLDRDRGFGNTIYF.

The chain uses TRBV7-3 and TRBJ2-1; 7 bases match TRBD2. Germline V gives CDR1 SGHTA, CDR2 FQGTGA. Losses at the gene ends were 8 bases for V and 7 bases for J; bases not matched to a gene: 8. The CDR3 is 13 amino acids. CDR3 coding DNA: TGTGCCAGCGGTACGGGAGCGGGGAATGAGCAGTTCTTC. It yields the protein CASGTGAGNEQFF.

The chain recombines TRBV6-5 with TRBJ2-4; 9 bases are a match to TRBD1. Germline V gene lookup returns CDR1 MNHEY and CDR2 SVGAGI. The CDR3 runs 15 residues. With V trimmed by 4 bases and J by 9 bases, 10 bases remained unmatched. Here the CDR3 DNA reads TGTGCCAGCAGTTTAGGTGGGACAGGGACAAGCATTCAGTACTTC. Translated: CASSLGGTGTSIQYF.

CDR3 coding DNA: TGTGCCAGCAGCTTACGGGATCCGGCAGTACAAGAGACCCAGTACTTC. Protein: CASSLRDPAVQETQYF. The J gene is TRBJ2-5, the V gene TRBV7-6; a possible D gene is TRBD2 (5 bases). Germline values: CDR1 SGHVS, CDR2 FNYEAQ. The CDR3 spans 16 residues. Trimming pared 2 bases from V and 2 bases from J, leaving 15 bases between. The variable domain in full, completed from reference TRBV7-6 and TRBJ2-5, reads GAGVSQSPRYKVTKRGQDVALRCDPISGHVSLYWYRQALGQGPEFLTYFNYEAQQDKSGLPNDRFSAERPEGSISTLTIQRTEQRDSAMYRCASSLRDPAVQETQYFGPGTRLLVL.

The chain employs TRBV11-3 and TRBJ2-3; 8 nucleotides agree with TRBD1. Trimming took 4 bases from V and 6 from J; bases not matched to a gene: 3. The CDR3 covers 13 residues. Germline loops: CDR1 SGHNT, CDR2 YENEEA. The DNA of the CDR3 is TGTGCCAGCAGCTCGGACAGGGACGATACGCAGTATTTT. Translation: CASSSDRDDTQYF.

This chain uses TRBV19 with TRBJ2-5, with 8 bases that match TRBD1. The ends lost 5 bases at V and 2 bases at J; junction bases unmatched: 7. Germline values: CDR1 LNHDA, CDR2 SQIVND (reference sequence). There are 15 residues in the CDR3. The CDR3 nucleotides read TGTGCCAGTAGTTCGCTACGGACAGGGCAAGAGACCCAGTACTTC. The encoded protein is CASSSLRTGQETQYF. Supplemented by reference TRBV19 and TRBJ2-5, the full variable domain reads DGGITQSPKYLFRKEGQNVTLSCEQNLNHDAMYWYRQDPGQGLRLIYYSQIVNDFQKGDIAEGYSVSREKKESFPLTVTSAQKNPTAFYLCASSSLRTGQETQYFGPGTRLLVL.

In its sample, this clone was seen a few times. In DNA form, the CDR3 reads TGTGCCAGTAGTATAGATTCCCCCTCGGGGGGCCTTGCAGATACGCAGTATTTT. It translates to CASSIDSPSGGLADTQYF. This chain links TRBV19 with TRBJ2-3; a possible D gene is TRBD2 (7 bases). This CDR3 contains 18 residues. Germline V gene lookup returns CDR1 LNHDA and CDR2 SQIVND (reference sequence). V was pared by 0 bases and J by 4 bases, with 20 bases between. The full variable domain, in which reference TRBV19 and TRBJ2-3 provide the parts outside the CDR3, is DGGITQSPKYLFRKEGQNVTLSCEQNLNHDAMYWYRQDPGQGLRLIYYSQIVNDFQKGDIAEGYSVSREKKESFPLTVTSAQKNPTAFYLCASSIDSPSGGLADTQYFGPGTRLTVL.

This clone was seen once. The chain links TRBV7-9 to TRBJ2-3, with 10 bases lining up with TRBD1. The V gene's germline CDR1 is SEHNR and CDR2 FQNEAQ (reference sequence). With 5 bases clipped from V and 0 bases from J, the junction kept 8 bases outside the gene matches. This CDR3 contains 17 residues. The DNA of the CDR3 is TGTGCCAGCAGCACCGGGACAGGGGCTCCTAGCACAGATACGCAGTATTTT. It specifies CASSTGTGAPSTDTQYF.

The genes are TRBV6-1 and TRBJ2-7; D not resolved. The V gene's germline CDR1 is MNHNS and CDR2 SASEGT. The CDR3 covers 14 residues. With 6 bases removed from V and 1 base from J, the gap between germline ends came to 13 bases. CDR3 sequence (DNA): TGTGCCAGCAGGGCCATAGGCGGATCCTACGAGCAGTACTTC. Its translation is CASRAIGGSYEQYF.

The rearrangement uses TRBV5-1 and TRBJ2-1; D uncertain. The CDR3 runs to 13 residues. Germline CDR1 reads SGHRS; CDR2 reads YFSETQ. Between the trimmed V and J ends, which lost 0 bases and 12 bases, there was a span of 13 bases. The CDR3 nucleotides read TGCGCCAGCAGCTTGGACCCCCCGGTTGGGCAGTTCTTC. Translated: CASSLDPPVGQFF.

The chain employs TRBV29-1 and TRBJ2-2, with no clear D. Germline V gene sequence: CDR1 SQVTM, CDR2 ANQGSEA. V was trimmed by 0 bases and J by 1 base, leaving 6 bases between them. The CDR3 has 14 residues. The CDR3 sequence: CSVEDRQNTGELFF. The DNA of the CDR3 is TGCAGCGTTGAAGACAGACAGAACACCGGGGAGCTGTTTTTT.

J is TRBJ2-1 and V is TRBV9, with a tentative D call TRBD2 (5 bases). Trimming shortened V by 0 bases and J by 1 base, and 8 bases separated the two germline ends. The CDR3 is 15 amino acids. CDR1 is SGDLS and CDR2 is YYNGEE in the germline V gene. CDR3 protein: CASSVGGFSYNEQFF. The CDR3 region has the DNA TGTGCCAGCAGCGTAGGCGGGTTTTCCTACAATGAGCAGTTCTTC.

The J gene is TRBJ1-1, the V gene TRBV13; TRBD1 agrees at 12 bases. Looked up from germline, CDR1 is PRHDT and CDR2 is FYEKMQ (reference sequence). The CDR3 spans 16 residues. Germline trimming cut 4 bases from V and 7 bases from J; bases unmatched to any gene: 10. The CDR3 bases are TGTGCCAGCAGCTCTCCGGGACAGGGGGCGCATAGTGAAGCTTTCTTT. Protein: CASSSPGQGAHSEAFF.

The J gene is TRBJ2-7, the V gene TRBV5-8, with 8 bases identical to TRBD1. With 5 bases clipped from V and 2 bases from J, the junction kept 9 bases outside the gene matches. Germline V CDR1 and CDR2: SGHTS, YDEGEE. The CDR3 is 15 residues long. CDR3 sequence reads: CASSFGQGMTYEQYF. CDR3 nucleotides: TGTGCCAGCAGTTTTGGACAGGGAATGACCTACGAGCAGTACTTC.

This clone was counted only a few times. J is TRBJ1-4 and V is TRBV11-2; a possible D gene is TRBD1 (5 bases). The CDR3 is 17 amino acids. V lost 6 bases to trimming and J lost 5 bases, with 22 bases between them. The germline V gene has CDR1 SGHAT and CDR2 FQNNGV. CDR3 coding DNA: TGTGCCAGCAGGCCCCTTGGGACTGCAACGCGAAATGAAAAACTGTTTTTT. This encodes CASRPLGTATRNEKLFF.

The chain is built from TRBV30 and TRBJ2-2; 9 bases agree with TRBD1. This CDR3 spans 15 amino acids. In germline, CDR1 is GTSNPN, CDR2 SVGIG (reference sequence). With V trimmed by 4 bases and J by 4 bases, 7 bases remained unmatched. CDR3 coding DNA: TGTGCCTGGACTTTTCGGGACAGGGTCACCGGGGAGCTGTTTTTT. It translates to CAWTFRDRVTGELFF.

V gene TRBV5-6 combines with J gene TRBJ2-1, with 7 bases aligning to TRBD2. The CDR3 consists of 14 residues. CDR1 and CDR2 from the germline V gene are SGHDT and YYEEEE. Trimming removed 5 bases from V and 6 bases from J; junction bases left unmatched: 8. The CDR3 reads CASSLTGTTNEQFF. The CDR3 DNA reads TGTGCCAGCAGTCTGACCGGGACTACCAATGAGCAGTTCTTC.

The chain has TRBV4-1 and TRBJ2-7; TRBD2 matches 10 bases. Germline V gives CDR1 MGHRA, CDR2 YSYEKL. The V and J ends lost 0 bases and 4 bases, in that order; junction bases with no gene match: 9. The CDR3 has 17 amino acids. The CDR3 sequence is CASSQDYQREGLYEQYF. CDR3 sequence (DNA): TGCGCCAGCAGCCAAGATTACCAGCGGGAGGGCCTTTACGAGCAGTACTTC.

The chain uses TRBV19 and TRBJ2-1; 8 positions match TRBD2. The CDR3 covers 16 residues. With V trimmed by 9 bases and J by 2 bases, 12 bases remained unmatched. Germline values: CDR1 LNHDA, CDR2 SQIVND (reference sequence). CDR3 nucleotide sequence: TGTGCCAGCAGAGAGATTAGCGGGACCCCCTACAATGAGCAGTTCTTC. Protein: CASREISGTPYNEQFF.